This T cell receptor (beta chain) was identified in a study of cytomegalovirus exposure and HLA in healthy donors. With 60 Vbeta and 13 Jbeta primers, the PCR was carried out. Some clones are missing from TCRdb's copy, which holds only in-frame ones; the method was immunoSEQ multiplex PCR. The sample lists approximately 170,000 clones, around 80% occurring once. This CDR3 contains 14 residues. The J segment lost 8 bases and the V segment lost 4 bases, leaving 10 bases of the junction unmatched. Germline V CDR1 and CDR2: SEHNR, FQNEAQ (reference sequence). This chain connects TRBV7-9 to TRBJ1-2, with TRBD1 identical over 7 bases. This TCR was sampled from a woman aged 35 to 49 in good health and CMV-seropositive. Sequencing used PBMCs. The CDR3 sequence is CASSSQTGWVGYTF. CDR3 coding DNA: TGTGCCAGCAGCTCGCAGACAGGGTGGGTGGGCTACACCTTC.